This T cell receptor beta chain comes out of a study of blood T cell repertoires in COVID-19. Turning to the study itself: Italy, Spain and the United States were the sources of the convalescent and acute COVID-19 samples.

The assay was immunoSEQ multiplex PCR, and TCRdb's table has in-frame clones only and misses some. Among about 75,000 clones listed, approximately 90% were seen once. Per the germline V gene, CDR1 is MDHEN and CDR2 is SYDVKM. Unmatched junction bases numbered 11, after V lost 6 bases and J lost 6 bases. The length of the CDR3 is 14 residues. The chain uses TRBV28 and TRBJ2-7, with TRBD1 matching over 7 bases. The clonotype comes from a human donor in a cohort sampled during active COVID-19. The sequencing sample was made of peripheral blood. This CDR3 is CASSRGGSRVEQYF. The CDR3 DNA sequence: TGTGCCAGCAGCCGAGGGGGCTCCCGGGTCGAGCAGTACTTC.